This record covers a single TCR beta chain. This sample is part of a study of T cells in narcolepsy. The assay was immunoSEQ multiplex PCR, and TCRdb's table has in-frame clones only and misses some. The sample carries 30,000 to 35,000 clones, 80% to 85% recorded once. V was clipped by 0 bases and J by 0 bases, with 5 bases between them. CDR3 length: 14 amino acids. The germline gives CDR1 SEHNR, CDR2 FQNEAQ (reference sequence). The sequencing input was CD45RA- memory CD4+ T cells from PBMCs. The V gene is TRBV7-9, the J gene TRBJ1-2; D uncertain. The sequence was collected from a human donor with narcolepsy. CDR3 sequence reads: CASSLAVPNYGYTF. The CDR3 DNA sequence: TGTGCCAGCAGCTTAGCAGTCCCTAACTATGGCTACACCTTC. Drawing the rest from reference TRBV7-9 and TRBJ1-2, the complete variable domain is DTGVSQNPRHKITKRGQNVTFRCDPISEHNRLYWYRQTLGQGPEFLTYFQNEAQLEKSRLLSDRFSAERPKGSFSTLEIQRTEQGDSAMYLCASSLAVPNYGYTFGSGTRLTVV.